Listed below are T cell receptor beta chains from one sample, sequenced in a study of blood T cells in healthy people across ages. TCRdb re-called the 5' RACE reads with MiXCR, one entry per CDR3 protein. The profile shows a few hundred thousand distinct CDR3 sequences, approximately 52% of them singletons. The specimen was blood. The receptors derive from a man in his sixties in good health. The CDR3 runs from the conserved cysteine through the conserved F or W. Fields, in order: D gene, V gene, J gene, clone size, CDR3 length, CDR3 DNA, CDR3 protein. D genes are given only for firm matches. Some rows mark clone size as missing; the rest say once, few, many or name a class of expanded clone.

.	TRBV29-1	TRBJ1-2	many	11	TGCAGCGTTGGGGACGAGTTGGCTTTCACCTTC	CSVGDELAFTF
.	TRBV6-5	TRBJ2-7	.	14	TGTGCCAGCAAACAGACAGCACTCCTAGGCGAGCAGTACTTC	CASKQTALLGEQYF
.	TRBV7-2	TRBJ2-6	few	15	TGTGCCAGCAGCTTAGGCTGGACTGGGGCCAACGTCCTGACTTTC	CASSLGWTGANVLTF
TRBD2	TRBV7-2	TRBJ2-1	many	16	TGTGCCAGCAGCTTTACCGGGACTAGCGGGGGGCTCGAGCAGTTCTTC	CASSFTGTSGGLEQFF
.	TRBV6-2/TRBV6-3	TRBJ1-4	.	14	TGTGCCAGCAGTTACTCGTCGGATGGTGAAAAACTGTTTTTT	CASSYSSDGEKLFF
TRBD1	TRBV7-2	TRBJ1-2	many	13	TGTGCCAGCAGCCCACAGGGGAACTATGGCTACACCTTC	CASSPQGNYGYTF
.	TRBV12-3/TRBV12-4	TRBJ2-4	.	12	TGTGCCAGCACCCAACAGGAAAACATTCAGTACTTC	CASTQQENIQYF
TRBD2	TRBV20-1	TRBJ2-7	.	15	TGCAGTGCTAGGGAGCCGGGACTAGGGTCCTACGAGCAGTACTTC	CSAREPGLGSYEQYF
.	TRBV6-5	TRBJ1-4	.	14	TGTGCCAGCAGTTACTCGAATACTGTAGAAAAACTGTTTTTT	CASSYSNTVEKLFF
.	TRBV28	TRBJ2-7	.	15	TGTGCCAGCAGTTTTGTCGGTCTTCTTCTCTACGAGCAGTACTTC	CASSFVGLLLYEQYF
TRBD2	TRBV12-3/TRBV12-4	TRBJ2-3	few	14	TGTGCCAGCAGTTCTAGCGGGGGTGGAGATACGCAGTATTTT	CASSSSGGGDTQYF
.	TRBV20-1	TRBJ2-5	.	14	TGCAGTGCTGGGCAGGGTCAGGGCCAAGAGACCCAGTACTTC	CSAGQGQGQETQYF
TRBD1	TRBV15	TRBJ2-7	.	14	TGTGCCACCAGCGGTCGGGGACAGGGGTTCGAGCAGTACTTC	CATSGRGQGFEQYF
.	TRBV29-1	TRBJ2-1	.	14	TGCAGCGTTGAAGGGGTAGTCGGTGGCGATGAGCAGTTCTTC	CSVEGVVGGDEQFF
TRBD1	TRBV12-3/TRBV12-4	TRBJ1-4	.	15	TGTGCCAGCAGTTTCAGGGGGCAGACGAATGAAAAACTGTTTTTT	CASSFRGQTNEKLFF
.	TRBV15	TRBJ2-1	.	15	TGTGCCACCAGCAGAGATAGGGACATAAACAATGAGCAGTTCTTC	CATSRDRDINNEQFF
.	TRBV24-1	TRBJ2-7	many	12	TGTGCCACCAGTGGGTCTTTCTACGAGCAGTACTTC	CATSGSFYEQYF
.	TRBV5-1	TRBJ2-4	.	12	TGCGCCAGCAGCTCCACCGGAAGTCAGCAGTACTTC	CASSSTGSQQYF
.	TRBV20-1	TRBJ2-1	.	15	TGCAGTGCTAGAGTAGGGACCACCCAATACAATGAGCAGTTCTTC	CSARVGTTQYNEQFF
.	TRBV7-9	TRBJ1-2	.	15	TGTGCCAGCAGCTTAGTTCGGGGAATTGACTATGGCTACACCTTC	CASSLVRGIDYGYTF
TRBD2	TRBV20-1	TRBJ2-1	few	16	TGCAGTGCTAGGGAAGATCTTCGGGAGGATCATGGGGAGCAGTTCTTC	CSAREDLREDHGEQFF
.	TRBV3-1	TRBJ1-5	.	15	TGTGCCAGCAGCCAATCTTGGGCCGGGAATCAGCCCCAGCATTTT	CASSQSWAGNQPQHF
.	TRBV10-3	TRBJ2-2	.	13	TGTGCCATCTCCTCTAGCCTCACCGGGGAGCTGTTTTTT	CAISSSLTGELFF